The 25 T cell receptor beta chains reported below all come from one sample, sequenced in a study of shared clonotypes between healthy human individuals. Data came from immunoSEQ multiplex PCR; TCRdb stores just in-frame clones and leaves some out. The sample includes 2,100,000 or so clones, 90% to 97% of them seen just once. The sequenced material came from naive CD4+ T cells sorted from blood. Subset: CD45RA+ positively selected. The receptors derive from a man aged 18 to 30 in good health.

V gene TRBV10-3 combines with J gene TRBJ2-1; possible D gene TRBD2, 6 bases. The CDR3 has 15 residues. V was cut by 5 bases and J by 7 bases, with 18 bases left in between. The germline CDR1 and CDR2 sequences are ENHRY and SYGVKD. CDR3 protein: CAISTGGLFINEQFF. CDR3 nucleotides: TGTGCCATCAGTACCGGGGGATTGTTTATAAATGAGCAGTTCTTC.

V gene TRBV4-3 combines with J gene TRBJ2-1, with 10 positions matching TRBD2. Germline trimming cut 0 bases from V and 15 bases from J; bases unmatched to any gene: 5. Germline CDR1 is LGHNA and CDR2 is YSLEER. The CDR3 has 13 amino acids. This chain's CDR3 is CASSQEGLAGVFF. CDR3 bases: TGCGCCAGCAGCCAAGAGGGGCTAGCGGGAGTGTTCTTC.

The V gene is TRBV2, the J gene TRBJ1-3; 9 nucleotides align to TRBD1. Germline V gives CDR1 SNHLY, CDR2 FYNNEI. With 4 bases clipped from V and 4 bases from J, the junction kept 8 bases outside the gene matches. The CDR3 covers 16 residues. DNA for the CDR3: TGTGCCAGCAGTGTCGACAGGGGGTCGGGAGGAAACACCATATATTTT. As protein: CASSVDRGSGGNTIYF.

The chain links TRBV5-1 to TRBJ1-1; D not resolved. The length of the CDR3 is 15 residues. The V gene lost 3 bases and the J gene lost 0 bases, with 12 bases spanning the gap. The germline V gene has CDR1 SGHRS and CDR2 YFSETQ. DNA of the CDR3: TGCGCCAGCAGCTACACCGGGCCATTGAACACTGAAGCTTTCTTT. As protein: CASSYTGPLNTEAFF.

In DNA form, the CDR3 reads TGCGCCAGCAGGGCCGGGACGTATATCCAAGAGACCCAGTACTTC. It codes for CASRAGTYIQETQYF. The chain uses TRBV5-1 and TRBJ2-5, with D tentatively TRBD1 or TRBD2 (5 bases each). The CDR3 is 15 amino acids. Germline CDR1 SGHRS, CDR2 YFSETQ. V was clipped by 5 bases and J by 1 base, with 15 bases between them.

This rearrangement joins TRBV7-3 to TRBJ1-6; no reliable D call. Germline values: CDR1 SGHTA, CDR2 FQGTGA. Trimming took 4 bases from V and 0 from J, leaving 10 bases between them. The CDR3 has 16 amino acids. This CDR3 reads CASSSDGSSYNSPLHF. The CDR3 bases are TGTGCCAGCAGCTCGGACGGCAGCTCCTATAATTCACCCCTCCACTTT.

The rearrangement links TRBV10-3 to TRBJ2-7; 10 bases are shared with TRBD1. CDR1 and CDR2 from the germline V gene are ENHRY and SYGVKD. V shed 8 bases and J 2 bases; nucleotides not matched to a gene: 3. The CDR3 totals 13 residues. The CDR3 bases are TGTGCCATCGGACAGGGGGGTACCTACGAGCAGTACTTC. Protein product: CAIGQGGTYEQYF.

The CDR3: CASILTVGVSYEQYF. The CDR3 DNA follows: TGTGCCAGCATCCTGACGGTGGGGGTTTCCTACGAGCAGTACTTC. The genes are TRBV2 and TRBJ2-7; D may be TRBD1 or TRBD2 (5 bases each). CDR1 SNHLY and CDR2 FYNNEI come from the germline V gene. The CDR3 contains 15 residues. V gave up 7 bases and J gave up 1 base, with 17 bases separating them.

This chain uses TRBV5-6 with TRBJ2-7, with 7 bases fitting TRBD2. Germline assignment: CDR1 SGHDT and CDR2 YYEEEE. J lost 2 bases, V lost 2 bases, and 10 bases had no gene match. The CDR3 covers 16 residues. The CDR3 DNA follows: TGTGCCAGCAGCTTATCGAGGGCCGGGAGGCCCTACGAGCAGTACTTC. Its protein product is CASSLSRAGRPYEQYF.

About this clone itself: Distinct nucleotide sequences in the sample also encode this CDR3. The chain combines TRBV19 with TRBJ2-7, with D possibly matching TRBD2 (6 bases). The CDR3 totals 15 residues. Between the trimmed V and J ends, which lost 1 base and 0 bases, there was a span of 10 bases. Germline V gene data show CDR1 as LNHDA and CDR2 as SQIVND (reference sequence). The DNA for the CDR3 is TGTGCCAGTAGTATAGCGGGAGAGTCCTCCTACGAGCAGTACTTC. It codes for CASSIAGESSYEQYF. Based on the CDR3 plus reference TRBV19 and TRBJ2-7, the full variable domain is DGGITQSPKYLFRKEGQNVTLSCEQNLNHDAMYWYRQDPGQGLRLIYYSQIVNDFQKGDIAEGYSVSREKKESFPLTVTSAQKNPTAFYLCASSIAGESSYEQYFGPGTRLTVT.

The chain links TRBV14 to TRBJ1-1; 11 nucleotides line up with TRBD1. The trim removed 2 bases at V and 6 bases at J, leaving 11 bases unmatched. Germline CDR1 and CDR2: SGHDN and FVKESK. The CDR3 sequence is 17 residues long. The CDR3 bases are TGTGCCAGCAGCCAACTAAACCCGGGACAGGGGGTCGCTGAAGCTTTCTTT. Protein sequence: CASSQLNPGQGVAEAFF.

V gene TRBV1 combines with J gene TRBJ2-7. TRBV1 is a known pseudogene. This CDR3 is built from 16 residues. The CDR3 reads CTSSRGGAWGSYEQYF. The DNA for the CDR3 is TGCACCAGCAGCCGTGGTGGAGCTTGGGGCTCCTACGAGCAGTACTTC.

The chain carries TRBV7-9 and TRBJ2-3, with D unclear. CDR1 and CDR2 (germline): SEHNR, FQNEAQ (reference sequence). The V end lost 1 base, the J end lost 2 bases, and 13 bases lay between the germline ends. There are 16 residues in the CDR3. CDR3 sequence reads: CASSLGGLGFTDTQYF. As DNA, the CDR3 is TGTGCCAGCAGCTTAGGGGGATTAGGATTCACAGATACGCAGTATTTT.

The chain recombines TRBV19 with TRBJ1-1, with D maybe TRBD1 (6 bases). The CDR3 has 13 amino acids. Trimming cost V 6 bases and J 4 bases, with 12 bases left between them. CDR1 is LNHDA, CDR2 SQIVND, per germline (reference sequence). The CDR3 sequence: CASSYLGGTEAFF. CDR3 nucleotides: TGTGCCAGTAGCTACTTAGGGGGCACTGAAGCTTTCTTT.

The genes are TRBV12-5 and TRBJ2-7, with D perhaps matching TRBD1 or TRBD2 (5 bases each). The CDR3 is made up of 14 amino acids. Looked up from germline, CDR1 is LGHNT and CDR2 is FRNRAP. V shed 2 bases and J shed 4 bases, with 12 bases lying between them. The CDR3 region is CASGLSRDRYEQYF. CDR3 nucleotide sequence: TGTGCTAGTGGTTTGTCACGGGACCGTTACGAGCAGTACTTC.

The rearrangement joins TRBV11-2 to TRBJ2-6; D possibly uses TRBD1 or TRBD2 (6 bases each). Germline CDR1 is SGHAT and CDR2 is FQNNGV. The CDR3 contains 16 residues. The V gene lost 1 base and the J gene lost 2 bases, with 9 bases spanning the gap. Here the CDR3 reads CASSLAGATGANVLTF. The CDR3 nucleotides are TGTGCCAGCAGCTTAGCGGGGGCTACTGGGGCCAACGTCCTGACTTTC. Full variable domain (outside the CDR3, taken from reference TRBV11-2 and TRBJ2-6): EAGVAQSPRYKIIEKRQSVAFWCNPISGHATLYWYQQILGQGPKLLIQFQNNGVVDDSQLPKDRFSAERLKGVDSTLKIQPAKLEDSAVYLCASSLAGATGANVLTFGAGSRLTVL.

Points on this clone: The same CDR3 is also encoded by other DNA sequences in this sample. The chain links TRBV7-8 to TRBJ2-5; D is uncertain. The germline V gene has CDR1 SGHVS and CDR2 FQNEAQ. CDR3 length equals 12 residues. V was pared by 2 bases and J by 4 bases, with 5 bases between. This CDR3 reads CASSLPGETQYF. For the CDR3, the DNA is TGTGCCAGCAGCTTACCCGGAGAGACCCAGTACTTC.

As to this clone: The same CDR3 is also encoded by other DNA sequences in this sample. The rearrangement links TRBV2 to TRBJ2-7; tentative D call: TRBD2 (5 bases). Trimming removed 6 bases from V and 0 bases from J, with 9 bases in between. CDR1 and CDR2 from the germline V gene are SNHLY and FYNNEI. CDR3 length: 13 amino acids. The CDR3 DNA follows: TGTGCCAGCAGGAGGGCCAGCTCCTACGAGCAGTACTTC. The encoded protein is CASRRASSYEQYF.

The V gene is TRBV7-2, the J gene TRBJ2-7, with D perhaps TRBD1 or TRBD2 (5 bases each). CDR3 length: 14 residues. Per germline, CDR1 SGHTA and CDR2 FQGNSA. The V gene lost 1 base and the J gene lost 2 bases, with 9 bases spanning the gap. The DNA for the CDR3 is TGTGCCAGCAGCTTAGGGGACGGACCCTACGAGCAGTACTTC. Translated: CASSLGDGPYEQYF.

V and J are TRBV4-3 and TRBJ1-6, with TRBD1 matching 7 bases. This CDR3 region has 21 residues. The germline V gene has CDR1 LGHNA and CDR2 YSLEER. J was trimmed by 0 bases and V by 0 bases; bases with no gene match: 14. CDR3 sequence (DNA): TGCGCCAGCAGCCAAGATTACAAGGGGGCCCGAAAGAGCTCCTATAATTCACCCCTCCACTTT. This codes for CASSQDYKGARKSSYNSPLHF.

The gene calls are TRBV7-9 and TRBJ2-7; D is unclear. Trimming cost V 5 bases and J 6 bases, with 20 bases left between them. The CDR3 totals 15 residues. Germline CDR1 is SEHNR and CDR2 is FQNEAQ (reference sequence). DNA of the CDR3: TGTGCCAGCAGCCATTCTACGGGCCTAAGTGGCGAGCAGTACTTC. Amino acid sequence: CASSHSTGLSGEQYF.

This chain uses TRBV6-5 with TRBJ1-3, with D maybe TRBD1 (5 bases). V lost 8 bases and J 0 bases, leaving 14 bases between the germline ends. This CDR3 spans 15 amino acids. Per germline, CDR1 MNHEY and CDR2 SVGAGI. CDR3 DNA sequence: TGTGCCAGCGGTTCGGGACCCAGCTCTGGAAACACCATATATTTT. Encoded protein: CASGSGPSSGNTIYF.

This clone came up once. CDR3 bases: TGTGCCTGCCAATGGGTAGCGGGAGTACAAGGGGAGCTGTTTTTT. It is translated as CACQWVAGVQGELFF. The chain combines TRBV2 with TRBJ2-2, with TRBD2 matching 9 bases. Looked up from germline, CDR1 is SNHLY and CDR2 is FYNNEI. V lost 11 bases, J lost 8 bases, and 15 bases stayed unmatched. This CDR3 has 15 residues.

V gene TRBV18 combines with J gene TRBJ2-3; maybe TRBD2 (6 bases). The germline CDR1 and CDR2 sequences are KGHSH and LQKENI. The CDR3 totals 15 residues. The ends were cut back, 2 bases at V and 1 base at J, with 10 bases in the middle. Written as DNA, the CDR3 is TGTGCCAGCTCACCAGATTGGGGGGGCACAGATACGCAGTATTTT. Translation: CASSPDWGGTDTQYF.

The rearrangement joins TRBV2 to TRBJ2-1, with D perhaps TRBD2 (5 bases). The CDR3 contains 14 residues. V lost 8 bases to trimming and J lost 4 bases, with 15 bases between them. Looked up from germline, CDR1 is SNHLY and CDR2 is FYNNEI. The CDR3 loop reads CASQEVARYNEQFF. CDR3 bases: TGTGCCAGCCAAGAGGTAGCGCGGTACAATGAGCAGTTCTTC.